The 31 T cell receptor beta chains given below trace back to one sample, sequenced in a study of blood T cell repertoires in COVID-19. Generated by immunoSEQ multiplex PCR, the TCRdb table keeps only in-frame clones and is missing some. The table records 300,000 to 350,000 clones, roughly nine tenths of them present only once. The sample was PBMCs or T cells enriched from blood (not recorded which). The receptors originated from a woman aged 30 to 39 who had been exposed to COVID-19.

The chain couples TRBV9 to TRBJ2-2; TRBD2 agrees at 7 bases. CDR3 size: 16 residues. V was pared by 1 base and J by 3 bases, with 6 bases of the junction left unmatched. Germline V CDR1 and CDR2: SGDLS, YYNGEE. This chain's CDR3 is CASSVSGAGHTGELFF. CDR3 coding DNA: TGTGCCAGCAGCGTAAGCGGGGCAGGGCACACCGGGGAGCTGTTTTTT. The whole variable domain, remainder taken from reference TRBV9 and TRBJ2-2, is DSGVTQTPKHLITATGQRVTLRCSPRSGDLSVYWYQQSLDQGLQFLIQYYNGEERAKGNILERFSAQQFPDLHSELNLSSLELGDSALYFCASSVSGAGHTGELFFGEGSRLTVL.

This clone was seen more than once but under ten times. V is TRBV7-6 and J is TRBJ1-3, with 9 bases that match TRBD1. Germline lookup yields CDR1 SGHVS and CDR2 FNYEAQ. Losses at the gene ends were 6 bases for V and 3 bases for J; bases not matched to a gene: 6. This CDR3 spans 15 amino acids. CDR3 nucleotides: TGTGCCAGCAGACAACAGGGGGCAAGTGGAAACACCATATATTTT. Residues: CASRQQGASGNTIYF.

The V call is TRBV7-6, the J call TRBJ1-3; maybe TRBD1 (6 bases). The CDR3 length is 15 residues. The germline V gene encodes CDR1 SGHVS and CDR2 FNYEAQ. V lost 6 bases and J 8 bases, leaving 20 bases between the germline ends. The CDR3: CASSSTGYSGDTIYF. The CDR3 region has the DNA TGTGCCAGCAGTTCTACAGGGTACTCTGGGGACACCATATATTTT.

The CDR3 sequence is CASSYEGNYPGNTIYF. The CDR3 region has the DNA TGTGCCAGCAGTTACGAGGGAAACTACCCTGGAAACACCATATATTTT. The V gene is TRBV6-5, the J gene TRBJ1-3, with unresolved D. CDR3 length: 16 amino acids. V lost 2 bases and J lost 2, with 13 bases in between. Germline V gene sequence: CDR1 MNHEY, CDR2 SVGAGI.

The chain uses TRBV7-9 and TRBJ2-3; maybe TRBD2 (5 bases). V was clipped by 5 bases and J by 5 bases, with 14 bases between them. Germline V CDR1 and CDR2: SEHNR, FQNEAQ (reference sequence). The CDR3 runs to 14 residues. CDR3 DNA sequence: TGTGCCAGCAGCCCCCCGGGGAGTGGAGATACGCAGTATTTT. Protein sequence: CASSPPGSGDTQYF.

This clone was observed a single time. This chain uses TRBV5-1 with TRBJ2-5; TRBD1 matches 9 bases. The germline V gene encodes CDR1 SGHRS and CDR2 YFSETQ. V shed 4 bases, J shed 4 bases, and the junction held 11 bases outside the gene matches. The CDR3 has 16 amino acids. CDR3 coding DNA: TGCGCCAGCAGCCTGGGACAGGGAAGCATTGGAGAGACCCAGTACTTC. Translation gives CASSLGQGSIGETQYF. Together with reference TRBV5-1 and TRBJ2-5, the CDR3 gives the full variable domain: KAGVTQTPRYLIKTRGQQVTLSCSPISGHRSVSWYQQTPGQGLQFLFEYFSETQRNKGNFPGRFSGRQFSNSRSEMNVSTLELGDSALYLCASSLGQGSIGETQYFGPGTRLLVL.

CDR3 protein: CATSQRGKGVPQETQYF. CDR3 sequence (DNA): TGTGCCACCAGCCAGCGGGGGAAAGGGGTGCCCCAAGAGACCCAGTACTTC. The rearrangement uses TRBV15 and TRBJ2-5, with 8 positions matching TRBD2. The ends lost 5 bases at V and 1 base at J; junction bases unmatched: 12. CDR1 is LNHNV and CDR2 is YYDKDF in the germline V gene (reference sequence). CDR3 length: 17 amino acids.

The V and J genes are TRBV5-5 and TRBJ1-2, with TRBD1 matching over 7 bases. Germline trimming cut 4 bases from V and 2 bases from J; bases unmatched to any gene: 5. This CDR3 spans 14 amino acids. Germline CDR1 is SGHKS and CDR2 is YYEKEE (reference sequence). The CDR3 spells CASSTSTGNYGYTF. The CDR3 region has the DNA TGTGCCAGCAGCACCTCGACAGGGAACTATGGCTACACCTTC.

The chain has TRBV27 and TRBJ1-6; a possible D gene is TRBD1 (5 bases). Germline-derived CDR1 and CDR2 are MNHEY and SMNVEV (reference sequence). The germline V and J ends were trimmed by 7 bases and 0 bases, with 19 bases remaining between them. The CDR3 loop spans 18 amino acids. The CDR3 region has the DNA TGTGCCAGCAAGTCCCAGGGCACATTCCTCTCCTATAATTCACCCCTCCACTTT. The encoded protein is CASKSQGTFLSYNSPLHF.

The chain links TRBV2 to TRBJ1-4; TRBD1 matches 7 bases. This CDR3 comprises 15 residues. With V trimmed by 4 bases and J by 3 bases, 5 bases remained unmatched. Germline CDR1 reads SNHLY; CDR2 reads FYNNEI. CDR3 sequence (DNA): TGTGCCAGCAGTGTAGACAGGGCTTCTAATGAAAAACTGTTTTTT. This codes for CASSVDRASNEKLFF.

The chain has TRBV5-4 and TRBJ1-1, with D uncertain. This CDR3 is 15 amino acids long. V dropped 2 bases and J dropped 3 bases, with 14 bases sitting between them. Looked up from germline, CDR1 is SGHNT and CDR2 is YYREEE (reference sequence). The CDR3 DNA is TGTGCCAGCAGCTTCGGGAGGGAGAAAGACACTGAAGCTTTCTTT. Amino acids: CASSFGREKDTEAFF.

The chain carries TRBV2 and TRBJ1-2; 9 bases match TRBD1. Germline assignment: CDR1 SNHLY and CDR2 FYNNEI. The CDR3 is 13 amino acids. Germline trimming cut 5 bases from V and 4 bases from J; bases unmatched to any gene: 2. CDR3 amino acids: CASSTQGAYGYTF. In DNA form, the CDR3 reads TGTGCCAGCAGTACACAGGGGGCCTATGGCTACACCTTC.

This clone was counted once. V is TRBV5-6 and J is TRBJ1-4; no clear D gene. V was shortened by 3 bases and J by 6 bases, with 12 bases between the two germline ends. This CDR3 is built from 14 residues. Germline CDR1 reads SGHDT; CDR2 reads YYEEEE. CDR3 nucleotide sequence: TGTGCCAGCAGCTCCCGACTGAGAGATGAAAAACTGTTTTTT. This translates into CASSSRLRDEKLFF.

The chain couples TRBV28 to TRBJ2-7, with D maybe TRBD2 (6 bases). Germline V gives CDR1 MDHEN, CDR2 SYDVKM. This CDR3 has 14 amino acids. The V and J ends lost 1 base and 1 base respectively, with 8 bases between them. The CDR3 sequence is CASSLFGGSYEQYF. CDR3 nucleotides: TGTGCCAGCAGTTTATTCGGGGGTTCCTACGAGCAGTACTTC.

The chain couples TRBV18 to TRBJ2-5; D is undetermined. The CDR3 has 14 amino acids. V was clipped by 0 bases and J by 5 bases, with 10 bases between them. Germline V gives CDR1 KGHSH, CDR2 LQKENI. The CDR3 spells CASSPPTTRETQYF. CDR3 in DNA: TGTGCCAGCTCACCACCTACGACACGGGAGACCCAGTACTTC.

Here the CDR3 DNA reads TGCGCCAGCAGCTGGGGGACAGGGGGCGAATACGAGCAGTACTTC. It translates to CASSWGTGGEYEQYF. This chain joins TRBV5-1 and TRBJ2-7, with 12 positions matching TRBD1. V lost 3 bases to trimming and J lost 4 bases; unmatched junction nucleotides: 5. Per germline, CDR1 SGHRS and CDR2 YFSETQ. The CDR3 loop spans 15 amino acids. Looking up the rest from reference TRBV5-1 and TRBJ2-7 gives the full variable domain: KAGVTQTPRYLIKTRGQQVTLSCSPISGHRSVSWYQQTPGQGLQFLFEYFSETQRNKGNFPGRFSGRQFSNSRSEMNVSTLELGDSALYLCASSWGTGGEYEQYFGPGTRLTVT.

CDR3 nucleotide sequence: TGTGCCAGCAGTCTAGATAGCAATCAGCCCCAGCATTTT. This encodes CASSLDSNQPQHF. This rearrangement joins TRBV7-2 to TRBJ1-5; D is undetermined. From germline, CDR1 is SGHTA and CDR2 FQGNSA. The V end was cut by 6 bases, the J end by 0 bases, with 6 bases between. The CDR3 extends over 13 amino acids.

The gene calls are TRBV5-4 and TRBJ2-3, with 8 bases matching TRBD2. The CDR3 is 16 residues long. Germline values: CDR1 SGHNT, CDR2 YYREEE (reference sequence). The ends lost 4 bases at V and 0 bases at J; junction bases unmatched: 7. The CDR3 sequence: CASSGRAGASTDTQYF. The CDR3 region has the DNA TGTGCCAGCAGCGGACGAGCGGGGGCCAGCACAGATACGCAGTATTTT.

The rearrangement joins TRBV5-4 to TRBJ2-3; 8 bases agree with TRBD2. The CDR3 loop spans 14 amino acids. The germline CDR1 and CDR2 sequences are SGHNT and YYREEE (reference sequence). J was trimmed by 1 base and V by 4 bases; bases with no gene match: 2. The CDR3 DNA reads as TGTGCCAGCAGCCAGACTAGCGGCACAGATACGCAGTATTTT. Its protein is CASSQTSGTDTQYF.

The J gene is TRBJ2-7, the V gene TRBV19; 8 bases line up with TRBD1. This CDR3 contains 13 residues. The J segment lost 3 bases and the V segment lost 6 bases, leaving 4 bases of the junction unmatched. The germline V gene encodes CDR1 LNHDA and CDR2 SQIVND (reference sequence). The CDR3 loop reads CASSDGQGYEQYF. The DNA for the CDR3 is TGTGCCAGTAGCGACGGACAGGGCTACGAGCAGTACTTC.

J is TRBJ2-7 and V is TRBV3-1 (or the pseudogene TRBV3-2), with D maybe TRBD2 (6 bases). Germline CDR1 reads LGHDT; CDR2 reads YNNKEL (reference sequence). Trimming removed 0 bases at V and 6 bases at J, with 21 bases between. The CDR3 consists of 17 residues. The CDR3 DNA reads as TGTGCCAGCAGCCAAGATTGGGGAGGCAGGGTGTCATCCGAGCAGTACTTC. This gives the protein CASSQDWGGRVSSEQYF.

As regards this clone: At one boundary the junction diverges from the germline segment, which might be a read error. The rearrangement joins TRBV2 to TRBJ2-3; D could derive from TRBD1 or TRBD2 (6 bases each). CDR3 length equals 15 residues. The germline CDR1 and CDR2 sequences are SNHLY and FYNNEI. Here the CDR3 reads CASREGGLSTDTQYF. The CDR3 region has the DNA TGTGCCAGCAGAGAAGGGGGGCTCAGCACAGATACGCAGTATTTT. Looking up the rest from reference TRBV2 and TRBJ2-3 gives the full variable domain: EPEVTQTPSHQVTQMGQEVILRCVPISNHLYFYWYRQILGQKVEFLVSFYNNEISEKSEIFDDQFSVERPDGSNFTLKIRSTKLEDSAMYFCASREGGLSTDTQYFGPGTRLTVL.

The chain combines TRBV7-9 with TRBJ1-4; D perhaps matches TRBD1 (5 bases). V was pared by 5 bases and J by 3 bases, with 13 bases between. The CDR3 consists of 15 residues. Germline V gene data show CDR1 as SEHNR and CDR2 as FQNEAQ (reference sequence). CDR3 sequence: CASSQVGTPNEKLFF. CDR3 nucleotide sequence: TGTGCCAGCAGCCAGGTCGGGACTCCTAATGAAAAACTGTTTTTT.

This clone was picked up one time. The CDR3 DNA is TGTGCCAGCAGCCCACTAGCGTCCACAGATACGCAGTATTTT. This gives the protein CASSPLASTDTQYF. The rearrangement joins TRBV7-3 to TRBJ2-3, with 7 bases fitting TRBD2. CDR1 is SGHTA, CDR2 FQGTGA, per germline. V was clipped by 5 bases and J by 2 bases; unmatched bases: 4. The CDR3 runs 14 residues.

The CDR3 reads CASSVLWGTGISNQPQHF. CDR3 DNA sequence: TGTGCCAGCAGCGTACTATGGGGGACAGGGATTAGCAATCAGCCCCAGCATTTT. The chain carries TRBV9 and TRBJ1-5; 9 bases are shared with TRBD1. V dropped 1 base and J dropped 0; count of bases not matched to a gene: 8. This CDR3 contains 18 residues. CDR1 is SGDLS, CDR2 YYNGEE, per germline.

The J gene is TRBJ1-6, the V gene TRBV10-1; D remains ambiguous. The germline V gene has CDR1 WNHNN and CDR2 SYGVQD (reference sequence). The V end lost 2 bases, the J end lost 9 bases, and 14 bases lay between the germline ends. This CDR3 spans 15 amino acids. The CDR3, as DNA: TGCGCCAGCAGTGAGGGTGACGGGATTGGTTCACCCCTCCACTTT. It encodes CASSEGDGIGSPLHF.

In this sample, this clone turned up a few times. The chain has TRBV19 and TRBJ1-3; D is unresolved. Germline-derived CDR1 and CDR2 are LNHDA and SQIVND (reference sequence). CDR3 length equals 14 residues. The V and J ends lost 3 bases and 0 bases respectively, with 6 bases between them. DNA of the CDR3: TGTGCCAGTAGTATGTCGAGCTCTGGAAACACCATATATTTT. Its translation: CASSMSSSGNTIYF.

V and J are TRBV10-3 and TRBJ2-2; 7 bases fit TRBD2. CDR3 length: 15 amino acids. Germline V gives CDR1 ENHRY, CDR2 SYGVKD. Unmatched junction bases numbered 9, after V lost 6 bases and J lost 5 bases. The CDR3 DNA sequence: TGTGCCATCAGCACTCTCGGGGAGGGAACCGGGGAGCTGTTTTTT. Protein product: CAISTLGEGTGELFF.

J is TRBJ2-3 and V is TRBV10-3; the match to TRBD1 covers 8 bases. Germline-derived CDR1 and CDR2 are ENHRY and SYGVKD. The V and J ends lost 6 bases and 0 bases, in that order; junction bases with no gene match: 11. The CDR3 consists of 17 residues. As DNA, the CDR3 is TGTGCCATCAGCGGACAGGGAGGACCACTCAGCACAGATACGCAGTATTTT. It codes for CAISGQGGPLSTDTQYF.

This clone was observed once. The chain links TRBV18 to TRBJ1-1, with TRBD1 as a possible D gene (5 bases). The germline gives CDR1 KGHSH, CDR2 LQKENI. V lost 2 bases to trimming and J lost 1 base, with 11 bases between them. The CDR3 extends over 15 amino acids. Written as DNA, the CDR3 is TGTGCCAGCTCACCAAGGGGCAGGCCGAACACTGAAGCTTTCTTT. It translates to CASSPRGRPNTEAFF.

The V gene is TRBV9, the J gene TRBJ1-2; TRBD1 matches 8 bases. Per germline, CDR1 SGDLS and CDR2 YYNGEE. The V gene end was trimmed by 4 bases and the J gene end by 3 bases; junction bases not matched to a gene: 2. This CDR3 region has 13 residues. In DNA, the CDR3 is TGTGCCAGCAGCATGGACAGGGACTATGGCTACACCTTC. This sequence encodes CASSMDRDYGYTF.